One TCR beta chain is described in this entry. Its antigen is as yet unknown. This sample stems from a study of Graves' ophthalmopathy and Graves' hyperthyroidism. Study details: Ahead of any treatment, peripheral blood was obtained at the initial diagnosis.

Study findings and constraints: Detection in blood was also observed for most expanded thyroid clonotypes above 0.001 frequency. An 81.08% specificity and 87.88% sensitivity were achieved by a 13-signature model that separated ophthalmopathy from stable hyperthyroidism.

Other autoimmune diseases, uncontrolled infections, pregnancy or lactation excluded patients from enrollment. Researchers took RNA transcripts and amplified TCR beta CDR3 regions from them. An initial RT-PCR round employing HTBI primers preceded a second-round multiplex PCR. TCRdb ran MiXCR on the multiplex PCR reads and lists one entry per CDR3 protein. The sample comprises 170,000 or so distinct CDR3 sequences, over 35% of which are singletons, and approximately 5.5% rests with the top ten. The CDR3 spans 14 residues. Germline lookup yields CDR1 MNHEY and CDR2 SVGEGT. The V gene end was trimmed by 2 bases and the J gene end by 3 bases; junction bases not matched to a gene: 3.

The sequence derives from a middle-aged woman with Graves' ophthalmopathy. Sequencing was carried out using peripheral blood. The genes are TRBV6-2 or TRBV6-3 and TRBJ2-7; TRBD2 matches at 8 bases. CDR3 residues: CASSYETSVYEQYF. The CDR3, as DNA: TGTGCCAGCAGTTACGAGACTAGCGTCTACGAGCAGTACTTC.